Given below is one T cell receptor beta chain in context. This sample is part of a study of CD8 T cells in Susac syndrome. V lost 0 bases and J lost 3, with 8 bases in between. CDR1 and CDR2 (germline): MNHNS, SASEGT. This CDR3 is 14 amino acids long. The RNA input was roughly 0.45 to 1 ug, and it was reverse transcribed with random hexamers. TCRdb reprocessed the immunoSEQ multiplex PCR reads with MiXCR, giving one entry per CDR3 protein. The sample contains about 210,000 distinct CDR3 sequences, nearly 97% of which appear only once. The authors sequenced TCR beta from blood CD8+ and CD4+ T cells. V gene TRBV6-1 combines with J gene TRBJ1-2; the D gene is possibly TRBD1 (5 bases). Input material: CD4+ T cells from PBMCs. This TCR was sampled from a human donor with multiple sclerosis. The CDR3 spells CASSEAGEHYGYTF. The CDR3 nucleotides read TGTGCCAGCAGTGAAGCAGGGGAGCACTATGGCTACACCTTC.